What follows are 26 T cell receptor beta chains derived from one specimen sequenced in a study of blood T cell repertoires in COVID-19 (dated by TCRdb to the early 2020s). Library preparation employed the immunoSEQ multiplex PCR assay. The table comes from immuneACCESS by way of TCRdb, which keeps in-frame sequences with V and J called. Part of the clones is missing from these tables; in studies checked, under half for an unresolved V gene and the rest for unknown reasons. The sample table lists 150,000 or so clones, roughly nine tenths of them with a count of one. In total, the top ten clones hold around 0.55% of the sample. The sample consisted of peripheral blood. The receptors originated from a man aged 50 or older with acute or convalescent COVID-19.

The chain joins TRBV7-9 to TRBJ2-3; D is unclear. The CDR3 is 12 amino acids. V was clipped by 2 bases and J by 6 bases, with 6 bases between them. From germline, CDR1 is SEHNR and CDR2 FQNEAQ (reference sequence). CDR3: CASSLQADTQYF. DNA for the CDR3: TGTGCCAGCAGCTTACAAGCGGATACGCAGTATTTT.

This clone was detected only once. V usage is TRBV2 and J usage is TRBJ1-5; 9 bases are a match to TRBD1. The CDR3 totals 15 residues. Per the germline V gene, CDR1 is SNHLY and CDR2 is FYNNEI. The J segment lost 4 bases and the V segment lost 5 bases, leaving 6 bases of the junction unmatched. CDR3 residues: CASSYSTGGNQPQHF. CDR3 DNA: TGTGCCAGCAGTTATTCGACAGGGGGAAATCAGCCCCAGCATTTT.

The chain joins TRBV27 to TRBJ1-2, with TRBD1 matching 7 bases. Germline values: CDR1 MNHEY, CDR2 SMNVEV (reference sequence). Unmatched junction bases numbered 16, after V lost 2 bases and J lost 4 bases. The CDR3 runs to 18 residues. Written as DNA, the CDR3 is TGTGCCAGCAGTTTACGGGCCCTCGGGACAGCCCAGGGCTATGGCTACACCTTC. This translates into CASSLRALGTAQGYGYTF.

V usage is TRBV27 and J usage is TRBJ2-7, with 8 bases identical to TRBD1. Trimming removed 5 bases from V and 5 bases from J; junction bases left unmatched: 8. CDR1 is MNHEY, CDR2 SMNVEV, per germline (reference sequence). The CDR3 runs 14 residues. The CDR3: CASSPYRGVHEQYF. DNA of the CDR3: TGTGCCAGCAGTCCATACAGGGGGGTCCACGAGCAGTACTTC.

V gene TRBV7-9 combines with J gene TRBJ1-1; D not certain. The CDR3 is made up of 14 amino acids. CDR1 and CDR2 from the germline V gene are SEHNR and FQNEAQ (reference sequence). V was shortened by 3 bases and J by 4 bases, with 12 bases between the two germline ends. The CDR3 is CASSFGDGGTEAFF. The CDR3 coding sequence is TGTGCCAGCAGCTTTGGCGACGGAGGCACTGAAGCTTTCTTT. The full variable domain, in which reference TRBV7-9 and TRBJ1-1 provide the parts outside the CDR3, is DTGVSQNPRHKITKRGQNVTFRCDPISEHNRLYWYRQTLGQGPEFLTYFQNEAQLEKSRLLSDRFSAERPKGSFSTLEIQRTEQGDSAMYLCASSFGDGGTEAFFGQGTRLTVV.

The chain couples TRBV25-1 to TRBJ1-3; D is undetermined. V was pared by 2 bases and J by 0 bases, with 8 bases between. This CDR3 comprises 15 residues. Germline V gives CDR1 MGHDK, CDR2 SYGVNS. The CDR3 protein is CASSEAGSSGNTIYF. In DNA form, the CDR3 reads TGTGCCAGCAGTGAAGCGGGTAGCTCTGGAAACACCATATATTTT.

The chain recombines TRBV6-5 with TRBJ1-4; 7 bases fit TRBD1. There are 15 residues in the CDR3. The J segment lost 4 bases and the V segment lost 2 bases, leaving 4 bases of the junction unmatched. CDR1 and CDR2 (germline): MNHEY, SVGAGI. The DNA of the CDR3 is TGTGCCAGCAGTTACCGGGACAGCCTTAATGAAAAACTGTTTTTT. Protein sequence: CASSYRDSLNEKLFF.

This chain connects TRBV18 to TRBJ2-6; TRBD2 is a possible D gene (6 bases). Trimming cost V 3 bases and J 4 bases, with 10 bases left between them. CDR3 length: 15 residues. Germline values: CDR1 KGHSH, CDR2 LQKENI. The CDR3 bases are TGTGCCAGCTCACCCTCGGGGGTCGGGGCCAACGTCCTGACTTTC. Translating gives CASSPSGVGANVLTF.

This clone turned up a few times. The V call is TRBV19, the J call TRBJ2-1; D call uncertain. Germline assignment: CDR1 LNHDA and CDR2 SQIVND (reference sequence). Trimming removed 5 bases at V and 6 bases at J, with 14 bases between. The CDR3 runs 14 residues. The CDR3 spells CASSAGYGTNEQFF. The CDR3 coding sequence is TGTGCCAGTAGTGCCGGGTATGGAACCAATGAGCAGTTCTTC.

This chain joins TRBV29-1 and TRBJ1-1, with a possible D match to TRBD1 (5 bases). Trimming pared 8 bases from V and 1 base from J, leaving 8 bases between. This CDR3 is 11 amino acids long. The germline CDR1 and CDR2 sequences are SQVTM and ANQGSEA. The DNA of the CDR3 is TGCAGCTCCAGGGAGAACACTGAAGCTTTCTTT. It encodes CSSRENTEAFF.

This chain connects TRBV6-6 to TRBJ1-1, with D perhaps matching TRBD1 (5 bases). Trimming took off 5 bases at V and 1 base at J, with 11 bases between the two ends. The CDR3 is 14 residues long. Per germline, CDR1 MNHNY and CDR2 SVGAGI (reference sequence). Written as DNA, the CDR3 is TGTGCCAGCAGTACATCGCAGGGGAACACTGAAGCTTTCTTT. Its protein is CASSTSQGNTEAFF.

The chain joins TRBV6-5 to TRBJ2-3, with D possibly being TRBD1 (5 bases). The CDR3 runs 15 residues. V was clipped by 8 bases and J by 0 bases, with 15 bases between them. Germline V gene lookup returns CDR1 MNHEY and CDR2 SVGAGI. DNA of the CDR3: TGTGCCAGCGGACACAAGGCATCTAGCACAGATACGCAGTATTTT. Protein product: CASGHKASSTDTQYF.

This clone was observed a single time. The chain joins TRBV12-2 to TRBJ2-6; the D call in the table, TRBD2, was not verified against the DNA. TRBV12-2 is reported as a pseudogene. The CDR3 spans 16 residues. The CDR3 DNA reads as TGTGCAAGTCGCTTAGGCGGGGGGGGAAGGGCCAACGTCCTGACTTTC. Residues: CASRLGGGGRANVLTF.

This chain uses TRBV27 with TRBJ1-1; no reliable D call. CDR1 MNHEY and CDR2 SMNVEV come from the germline V gene (reference sequence). This CDR3 has 13 residues. V lost 3 bases and J lost 4, with 9 bases in between. CDR3 sequence (DNA): TGTGCCAGCAGTTTTTCACTGCGCACTGAAGCTTTCTTT. As protein: CASSFSLRTEAFF.

Here the CDR3 reads CASMGTVDYGYTF. For the CDR3, the DNA is TGTGCCAGCATGGGGACAGTCGACTATGGCTACACCTTC. This chain links TRBV25-1 with TRBJ1-2; 7 bases align to TRBD1. Germline assignment: CDR1 MGHDK and CDR2 SYGVNS. The V gene end was trimmed by 7 bases and the J gene end by 3 bases; junction bases not matched to a gene: 5. CDR3 length: 13 amino acids.

The chain joins TRBV4-1 to TRBJ1-6; TRBD1 matches at 8 bases. The germline CDR1 and CDR2 sequences are MGHRA and YSYEKL. CDR3 length: 15 amino acids. V lost 4 bases to trimming and J lost 4 bases; unmatched junction nucleotides: 3. The CDR3 loop is CASSPDRVYNSPLHF. The CDR3 region has the DNA TGCGCCAGCAGCCCGGACAGGGTTTATAATTCACCCCTCCACTTT.

The genes are TRBV7-3 and TRBJ2-3; D is undetermined. The germline V and J ends were trimmed by 4 bases and 3 bases, with 8 bases remaining between them. Germline V gene data show CDR1 as SGHTA and CDR2 as FQGTGA. CDR3 size: 13 residues. In DNA form, the CDR3 reads TGTGCCAGCAGCTCCCGTCTTACAGATACGCAGTATTTT. Its translation: CASSSRLTDTQYF.

This clone appeared a single time. The chain combines TRBV25-1 with TRBJ2-7; 7 bases match TRBD1. Germline V gene lookup returns CDR1 MGHDK and CDR2 SYGVNS. V lost 4 bases, J lost 5 bases, and 5 bases stayed unmatched. The CDR3 consists of 13 residues. As DNA, the CDR3 is TGTGCCAGCAGTGCACAGGGGACCCACGAGCAGTACTTC. The encoded protein is CASSAQGTHEQYF.

V gene TRBV14 combines with J gene TRBJ2-3; D is unclear. V shed 4 bases and J shed 0 bases, with 17 bases lying between them. This CDR3 is built from 17 residues. The V gene's germline CDR1 is SGHDN and CDR2 FVKESK. The CDR3 region is CASSPSLDLFSTDTQYF. CDR3 nucleotides: TGTGCCAGCAGCCCCAGCCTAGACTTATTTAGCACAGATACGCAGTATTTT. Supplemented by reference TRBV14 and TRBJ2-3, the full variable domain reads EAGVTQFPSHSVIEKGQTVTLRCDPISGHDNLYWYRRVMGKEIKFLLHFVKESKQDESGMPNNRFLAERTGGTYSTLKVQPAELEDSGVYFCASSPSLDLFSTDTQYFGPGTRLTVL.

The V call is TRBV7-2, the J call TRBJ2-3; the match to TRBD2 covers 8 bases. Germline values: CDR1 SGHTA, CDR2 FQGNSA. The CDR3 is 15 residues long. The J segment lost 3 bases and the V segment lost 5 bases, leaving 7 bases of the junction unmatched. The CDR3 here is CASSPRAGGTDTQYF. The DNA for the CDR3 is TGTGCCAGCAGCCCAAGGGCGGGAGGAACAGATACGCAGTATTTT.

The CDR3 protein is CASSPTLGTGLKLFF. For the CDR3, the DNA is TGTGCCAGCAGCCCGACGTTAGGGACAGGGCTGAAACTGTTTTTT. V usage is TRBV5-8 and J usage is TRBJ1-4; the match to TRBD1 covers 9 bases. V lost 4 bases, J lost 11 bases, and 12 bases stayed unmatched. CDR1 is SGHTS and CDR2 is YDEGEE in the germline V gene. This CDR3 spans 15 amino acids.

V gene TRBV27 combines with J gene TRBJ1-6; perhaps TRBD1 as D (5 bases). The germline V and J ends were trimmed by 5 bases and 0 bases, with 11 bases remaining between them. There are 16 residues in the CDR3. Germline lookup yields CDR1 MNHEY and CDR2 SMNVEV (reference sequence). The CDR3 is CASSPQTVSYNSPLHF. CDR3 nucleotide sequence: TGTGCCAGCAGTCCGCAGACAGTCTCCTATAATTCACCCCTCCACTTT.

This sequence joins TRBV4-2 and TRBJ1-4; D ambiguous. The CDR3 runs 12 residues. Trimming took off 8 bases at V and 4 bases at J, with 8 bases between the two ends. The germline V gene has CDR1 LGHNA and CDR2 YNFKEQ. The CDR3 is CASRGSNEKLFF. DNA for the CDR3: TGTGCCAGCCGCGGAAGTAATGAAAAACTGTTTTTT.

The V call is TRBV6-7, the J call TRBJ2-5; 10 bases match TRBD2. TRBV6-7 is annotated as an ORF whose role is uncertain. The CDR3 runs to 15 residues. V lost 11 bases to trimming and J lost 0 bases; unmatched junction nucleotides: 9. The CDR3: CAPWGAGGYQETQYF. CDR3 sequence (DNA): TGTGCCCCATGGGGAGCGGGGGGGTACCAAGAGACCCAGTACTTC.

The rearrangement joins TRBV3-1 (or the pseudogene TRBV3-2) to TRBJ2-4, with 7 bases aligning to TRBD2. From germline, CDR1 is LGHDT and CDR2 YNNKEL (reference sequence). This CDR3 contains 15 residues. V dropped 0 bases and J dropped 6; count of bases not matched to a gene: 5. CDR3 sequence: CASSQEWGRGNIQYF. CDR3 bases: TGTGCCAGCAGCCAAGAGTGGGGGAGGGGAAACATTCAGTACTTC.

The V and J genes are TRBV12-3 or TRBV12-4 and TRBJ2-5, with a possible D match to TRBD2 (5 bases). This CDR3 is built from 11 residues. V was shortened by 5 bases and J by 4 bases, with 5 bases between the two germline ends. This CDR3 reads CASSEGETQYF. Written as DNA, the CDR3 is TGTGCCAGCAGTGAGGGAGAGACCCAGTACTTC.